The entry that follows covers one T cell receptor (beta chain) sequence. Which antigen it targets is not known. No much larger clone is present one base from it, and per-base qualities are unavailable. Libraries were built with the immunoSEQ multiplex PCR assay. A mixture of 60 forward primers for TCR Vbeta segments and 13 reverse primers for TCR Jbeta segments was used in the multiplex PCR. The CDR3 region of rearranged TCR beta genes was amplified from genomic DNA with a multiplex PCR assay. The amplified TCR beta libraries were sequenced on the Illumina HiSeq System as 87-base-pair reads. Under the source paper's analysis protocol: In a later analysis, tens of millions of unique TCR beta chains were counted across the roughly 670 repertoires, and approximately 11 million of these chains were shared by at least two donors. Raw reads were error-corrected and collapsed into unique sequences with a nearest-neighbor algorithm that merged closely related sequences to remove PCR and sequencing errors. Alignment of CDR3 sequences to IMGT reference sequences was used to assign V, D and J gene segments. Each retained sequence needed at least a six-nucleotide match to both a V gene segment and a J gene segment. A rearrangement counted as productive if the CDR3 had no stop codons and remained in frame with V and J, and every other rearrangement counted as non-productive. CDR3 was defined by IMGT convention, running from the second conserved V-encoded cysteine to the conserved J-encoded phenylalanine. Sequences without an unambiguous match to a single V gene segment were excluded from the earlier analysis of approximately 600 of the donors. An earlier analysis of a few hundred of the donors classified V segments as functional when productive rearrangements were above 56.7% and as segregating when the standard deviation between donors was above 5%. A statistical classification framework was built for diagnosing cytomegalovirus status from the catalog of TCR beta chain sequences. In a later analysis, V and J genes were assigned by comparing TCR nucleotide sequences against IMGT/GENE-DB human TR gene sequences. The TCRdist pipeline was used in a later analysis to assign CDR3 sequences and most-parsimonious VDJ recombination scenarios. In a later analysis, each TCR beta chain was defined by its CDR3 amino acid sequence together with its V-gene family, and reads without a unique V-gene family were excluded. As a way to deal with suspected cross-contamination and a sequencing artifact, a later analysis dropped 450 to 600 nucleotide sequences that were highly shared and had low generation probability. In a later analysis, a clonal expansion index was calculated for each public chain from normalized within-repertoire ranks of inferred template counts. In a later analysis, generation probabilities were computed with a VDJ recombination model fitted to out-of-frame rearrangements, and the resulting probabilities were checked against IGoR. In a later analysis, TCR-TCR, TCR-HLA and TCR-CMV co-occurrence was scored with hypergeometric tests, and a repertoire-size bias correction was applied to TCR pairs. To estimate false discovery rates, a later analysis permuted the HLA or CMV assignments 20 times. In a later analysis, co-occurring TCRs were grouped using DBSCAN, and TCRdist sequence similarity was added for clustering within HLA-allele-positive subsets. Repertoires with fewer than 30,000 or more than 120,000 public chains, plus five repertoires with anomalous nucleotide sharing, were excluded from co-occurrence clustering. TCRdb holds this immuneACCESS table with in-frame rearrangements only. Some clones are missing; in checked studies, unresolved V genes explain under half, and the rest has no known cause. D and trimming were read from the DNA, whereas the V and J calls and clone size are those reported in that table. The sample profile shows approximately 160,000 clones; roughly four fifths of them were found once. The ten most abundant clones make up more than 4% of the sample.

The source of the sample is a study of cytomegalovirus exposure and HLA in healthy donors (dated by TCRdb to 2015 to 2018). As for the study more broadly: An earlier analysis of several hundred of the donors reported approximately 270 Gb of sequence data and some 100 million unique TCR beta sequences from about 200 million T cells. An earlier analysis of approximately 580 of the donors used high-throughput TCR beta sequencing to judge whether each TCR beta V gene segment behaved as functional or pseudogenic. A later analysis re-examined previously published TCR beta repertoires from around 670 donors and added high-resolution HLA genotyping to investigate patterns of TCR occurrence. A later genetic analysis took genome-wide SNP genotypes for about 55% of the 666 donors and used that subset as a discovery cohort. Rather than using new phenotypic data, the later analysis identified candidate immune exposures from TCR beta sequences and from how often those sequences occurred across donors. High-throughput TCR immunosequencing, statistical association of individual TCRs with disease status, and machine learning were combined to predict cytomegalovirus infection status. Roughly 300 gigabases of sequencing data and roughly 90 million unique TCR sequences were included in an early release covering under 650 HLA-typed donors. The aim of the study was to test whether cataloging public T cell receptors could identify signatures of past pathogen exposure. Class I and class II HLA loci were covered by the typing at four-digit resolution. Alongside the repertoire data, information on donor age, sex, ethnicity and CMV serostatus was compiled. Because of strong linkage in the cohort, 5 or 6 DR-DQ haplotypes were treated as single units for association and clustering. Among 398 genotyped donors of the cohort, an average of 235,054 unique TCR beta nucleotide sequences were sequenced per donor, roughly 18% of them non-productive. Among the approximately 420 genotyped donors, around 81% belonged to the genetic ancestry cluster associated with self-reported Caucasian donors. All discovery cohort repertoires had been generated using a single sequencing platform. The study profiled the T cell repertoires of 666 subjects by immunosequencing and related them to cytomegalovirus serostatus. Typing coverage differed by locus: A, B, C, DRB1 and DQB1 were typed in roughly 629-630 donors, DQA1 in about 550, DPA1 in around 580, and DPB1 in 472. A separate validation cohort of some 130 different subjects was used in addition to the roughly 620-subject first cohort.

Overall results and qualifications from the work: In a later genetic analysis, a missense DCLRE1C variant was associated with V-gene and J-gene trimming of TCR beta chains, and the association was replicated in an independent cohort. The sequencing pipeline was judged likely to have produced a cluster of highly shared sequence variants as a technical artifact. Broadly in line with IMGT annotations, most TCR beta V segments showed up in productive rearrangements about 90% or about 30% of the time in an earlier analysis of approximately 640 of the donors. Fewer than 20 rarely observed V segments, including chromosome 9 orphons, were excluded from the earlier analysis of some 590 of the donors because counts were too low. A further reported finding was that TCR beta sequences accurately predicted the HLA-A and HLA-B alleles for most subjects in the first cohort. Strong co-occurrence of HLA alleles, especially DR and DQ, made assigning TCR associations to individual alleles difficult. Specific HLA alleles were associated with about 17,000 TCR beta sequences at a false discovery rate of 0.05 in a later analysis. A later genetic analysis reported fewer N-insertions in productive TCRs among donors in an Asian-associated ancestry cluster than the roughly 670-donor mean. According to a later analysis, most CMV-associated TCR beta chains appeared to be HLA-restricted, and the HLA associations seemed to be driven largely by CMV exposure. According to the authors, the approach could potentially be generalized to other disease states and immunological phenotypes. Some IMGT-functional V segments, including TRBV6-2 and TRBV6-3, could not be distinguished by the 87-base-pair reads and were therefore excluded. While some public TCRs were present in many individuals, most TCR sequences turned up only very rarely across donors. In a later analysis, several top co-occurrence clusters were reported to appear linked to parvovirus B19, influenza, CMV and Epstein-Barr virus. In this cohort, only TCR beta chains were sequenced, and detectable features were limited by the absence of alpha or paired-chain data. Roughly uniform sequencing depth across donors was assumed in presence/absence analyses, although this assumption may not hold. CMV serostatus was the only immune exposure information available for the cohort. A later analysis found that TCR association rates varied across HLA loci, with DRB1 alleles showing the most associated TCRs and HLA-C alleles the fewest. A few of the identified cytomegalovirus-associated TCR beta chains were confirmed in vitro to be specific for cytomegalovirus antigens. The classifier was reported to diagnose cytomegalovirus status with high specificity and sensitivity in both the original cohort and the validation cohort. A later analysis found that HLA-associated TCR beta chains were more clonally expanded and had lower generation probabilities than equally common non-associated chains. Linkage disequilibrium might explain the correlated functional status among segregating V segments, but an unknown experimental factor could not be excluded. The study listed 150 to 200 TCR beta chains as associated with cytomegalovirus. Because HLA typing was unavailable for some donors at each locus, only the typed subset was used in association tests.

CDR3 length: 15 amino acids, cysteine to phenylalanine. Left in the record is the CDR3 DNA by itself, 45 bases read in frame from the first base. CDR1 and CDR2, looked up from the germline V gene, are SGHDT and YYEEEE. V is pruned by 2 bases and J by 2 bases, leaving 3 bases of the junction without a gene match. The cohort comprised fewer than 700 healthy bone marrow donors. Cohort members were all nominally healthy when sampled, although unrecorded immune exposures were likely present. The donor was CMV seropositive and was included in the group of 289 seropositive cohort members. Every donor gave a peripheral blood sample, and the peripheral blood mononuclear cells from that sample were used for TCR beta sequencing. The Qiagen DNeasy Blood Extraction Kit was used to extract genomic DNA from the blood cell samples.

In this chain, TRBV5-6 is recombined with TRBJ1-4, with TRBD1 identical over 7 junction bases. The sequence was obtained from a girl under 18 in good health and CMV-seropositive. The sequenced sample was PBMCs. For the CDR3, the sequence is CASSFEGQTNEKLFF. Read as DNA, the sequence is TGTGCCAGCAGCTTTGAGGGACAGACTAATGAAAAACTGTTTTTT. Reference TRBV5-6 and TRBJ1-4 genes cover what lies past the CDR3, so the full variable domain is DAGVTQSPTHLIKTRGQQVTLRCSPKSGHDTVSWYQQALGQGPQFIFQYYEEEERQRGNFPDRFSGHQFPNYSSELNVNALLLGDSALYLCASSFEGQTNEKLFFGSGTQLSVL.